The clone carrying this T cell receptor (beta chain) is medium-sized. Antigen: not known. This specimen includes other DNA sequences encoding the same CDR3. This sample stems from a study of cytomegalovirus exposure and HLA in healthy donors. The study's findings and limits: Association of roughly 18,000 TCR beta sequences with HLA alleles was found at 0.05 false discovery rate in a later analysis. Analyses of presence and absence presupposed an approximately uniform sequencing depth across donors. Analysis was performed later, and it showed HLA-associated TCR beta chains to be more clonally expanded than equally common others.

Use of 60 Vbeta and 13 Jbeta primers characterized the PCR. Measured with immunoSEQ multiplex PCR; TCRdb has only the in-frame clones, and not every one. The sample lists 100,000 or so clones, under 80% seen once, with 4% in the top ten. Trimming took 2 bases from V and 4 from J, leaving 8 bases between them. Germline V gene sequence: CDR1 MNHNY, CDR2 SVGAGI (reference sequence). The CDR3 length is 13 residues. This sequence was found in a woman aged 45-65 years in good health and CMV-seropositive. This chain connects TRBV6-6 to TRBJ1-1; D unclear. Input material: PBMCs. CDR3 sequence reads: CASSYEGGTEAFF. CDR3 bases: TGTGCCAGCAGTTACGAGGGAGGCACTGAAGCTTTCTTT.